The 3 T cell receptor beta chains given below trace back to one sample, sequenced in a study of metastatic and nonmetastatic thyroid tumors. MiXCR was used by TCRdb to re-call the PCR reads. The table has roughly 59,000 clones, about 16% seen once; the top ten hold roughly a tenth. No treatment of any kind had been given to any patient before thyroid surgery. The specimen was blood. The receptors were gathered from a male donor with papillary thyroid cancer or a benign thyroid nodule (not recorded which). Some clones in this sample may be carry-over from other donors' samples.

This clone was seen only a few times. A single base separates this from a much larger clone, so it may be a read error. The gene calls are TRBV9 and TRBJ2-5; the D is unclear. CDR1 is SGDLS and CDR2 is YYNGEE in the germline V gene. The CDR3 contains 12 residues. V lost 3 bases to trimming and J lost 5 bases, with 8 bases between them. CDR3 DNA sequence: TGTGCCAGCAGCGGAAGTGATGAGACCCAGTACTTC. Its protein is CASSGSDETQYF.

This clone was picked up many times. CDR3 region: CASSVGGETQYF. DNA of the CDR3: TGTGCCAGCAGCGTAGGCGGAGAGACCCAGTACTTC. J is TRBJ2-5 and V is TRBV9; D not certain. The germline V gene has CDR1 SGDLS and CDR2 YYNGEE. V was shortened by 0 bases and J by 4 bases, with 4 bases between the two germline ends. The CDR3 runs 12 residues.

Comments on this clone: The junction shows a germline mismatch at one end, possibly a read error. The genes are TRBV30 and TRBJ1-5; the D is unclear. Per the germline V gene, CDR1 is GTSNPN and CDR2 is SVGIG (reference sequence). There are 13 residues in the CDR3. DNA of the CDR3: TGTGCCTGGAGTATGGAGGGTAATCAACCCCAGCATTTT. It yields the protein CAWSMEGNQPQHF. Together with reference TRBV30 and TRBJ1-5, the CDR3 gives the full variable domain: SQTIHQWPATLVQPVGSPLSLECTVEGTSNPNLYWYRQAAGRGLQLLFYSVGIGQISSEVPQNLSASRPQDRQFILSSKKLLLSDSGFYLCAWSMEGNQPQHFGDGTRLSIL.